The 21 T cell receptor beta chains reported below all come from one sample, sequenced in a study of blood T cell repertoires in COVID-19. The repertoire was sequenced with immunoSEQ multiplex PCR; TCRdb's copy has only in-frame clones and lacks some. The repertoire holds a few hundred thousand clones, with about nine tenths as singletons. Sequenced: peripheral blood. These TCRs come from a person in their late teens or twenties with COVID-19, enrolled during active disease.

The chain has TRBV6-2 or TRBV6-3 and TRBJ2-1; 12 bases match TRBD2. Per germline, CDR1 MNHEY and CDR2 SVGEGT. CDR3 length: 16 amino acids. The V and J ends lost 2 bases and 4 bases, in that order; junction bases with no gene match: 3. The CDR3 coding sequence is TGTGCCAGCAGTTACCAAACTAGCGGGAGGTACAATGAGCAGTTCTTC. It is translated as CASSYQTSGRYNEQFF.

Turning to this clone: The identical CDR3 is also encoded by other nucleotide sequences in the sample. The rearrangement uses TRBV5-5 and TRBJ1-2; tentative D call: TRBD1 (5 bases). V was trimmed by 0 bases and J by 8 bases, leaving 17 bases between them. CDR3 length equals 15 residues. Per germline, CDR1 SGHKS and CDR2 YYEKEE (reference sequence). CDR3 DNA sequence: TGTGCCAGCAGCTTGGCCAGTCTGGGGGGTGGCGGCTACACCTTC. It codes for CASSLASLGGGGYTF.

This clone came up a few times. Other DNA variants within this sample encode the same CDR3. The V call is TRBV7-9, the J call TRBJ2-7, with TRBD2 identical over 9 bases. The V gene's germline CDR1 is SEHNR and CDR2 FQNEAQ (reference sequence). The V gene end was trimmed by 1 base and the J gene end by 4 bases; junction bases not matched to a gene: 5. The CDR3 is made up of 15 amino acids. The CDR3 spells CASSLDSSGNYEQYF. CDR3 bases: TGTGCCAGCAGCTTAGATTCTAGCGGGAATTACGAGCAGTACTTC.

The genes are TRBV10-3 and TRBJ2-1, with D perhaps TRBD2 (5 bases). Germline V gene data show CDR1 as ENHRY and CDR2 as SYGVKD. This CDR3 contains 15 residues. V shed 0 bases and J shed 8 bases, with 14 bases lying between them. This chain's CDR3 is CAISESIGVKDEQFF. CDR3 sequence (DNA): TGTGCCATCAGTGAGTCTATCGGGGTGAAGGATGAGCAGTTCTTC.

V is TRBV3-1 (or the pseudogene TRBV3-2) and J is TRBJ2-3, with 13 nucleotides matching TRBD2. V lost 0 bases, J lost 3 bases, and 3 bases stayed unmatched. The CDR3 is 17 residues long. Germline CDR1 LGHDT, CDR2 YNNKEL (reference sequence). CDR3 DNA sequence: TGTGCCAGCAGCCAAGAGCGACTAGCGGGAGGAACAGATACGCAGTATTTT. Translation gives CASSQERLAGGTDTQYF.

This chain joins TRBV25-1 and TRBJ1-6; 7 bases agree with TRBD1. Germline V gene data show CDR1 as MGHDK and CDR2 as SYGVNS. The J segment lost 10 bases and the V segment lost 6 bases, leaving 18 bases of the junction unmatched. The CDR3 length is 17 residues. The DNA for the CDR3 is TGTGCCAGCAGCCCCGGGGGACAGTCCACTGGGGACTCACCCCTCCACTTT. The encoded protein is CASSPGGQSTGDSPLHF.

This clone was found once. One end of the junction varies from germline; a read error may be responsible. The chain joins TRBV7-7 to TRBJ2-5; 7 positions agree with TRBD1. From germline, CDR1 is SSHAT and CDR2 FNYEAQ (reference sequence). This CDR3 has 17 amino acids. CDR3 nucleotide sequence: TGTGCTAGCAGCCGACAGGGAGAGGGTCCGGTGGGGGAGACCCAGTACTTC. Translated, it gives CASSRQGEGPVGETQYF. Combining the CDR3 with reference TRBV7-7 and TRBJ2-5 gives the whole variable domain GAGVSQSPRYKVTKRGQDVTLRCDPISSHATLYWYQQALGQGPEFLTYFNYEAQPDKSGLPSDRFSAERPEGSISTLTIQRTEQRDSAMYRCASSRQGEGPVGETQYFGPGTRLLVL.

The rearrangement uses TRBV5-1 and TRBJ1-2; TRBD1 might be the D (6 bases). Trimming shortened V by 4 bases and J by 8 bases, and 15 bases separated the two germline ends. CDR1 is SGHRS and CDR2 is YFSETQ in the germline V gene. This CDR3 has 13 amino acids. The CDR3 loop is CASSQGTQQGYTF. CDR3 sequence (DNA): TGCGCCAGCAGCCAGGGGACACAGCAAGGCTACACCTTC.

The chain uses TRBV27 and TRBJ2-1; 11 bases match TRBD2. The CDR3 sequence is 19 residues long. Germline trimming cut 2 bases from V and 1 base from J; bases unmatched to any gene: 10. The germline V gene has CDR1 MNHEY and CDR2 SMNVEV (reference sequence). CDR3 residues: CASSLKVAGGPVSYNEQFF. The CDR3 DNA sequence: TGTGCCAGCAGTTTAAAGGTAGCGGGAGGGCCCGTTTCCTACAATGAGCAGTTCTTC.

Of note for this clone: The sample has other DNA sequences that encode this CDR3 too. The rearrangement joins TRBV5-1 to TRBJ2-3, with 14 bases fitting TRBD2. V was clipped by 4 bases and J by 5 bases; unmatched bases: 3. Germline assignment: CDR1 SGHRS and CDR2 YFSETQ. This CDR3 region has 15 residues. The CDR3 DNA is TGCGCCAGCAGCCCCGGACTAGCGGGAGGAGATACGCAGTATTTT. Protein sequence: CASSPGLAGGDTQYF.

The chain uses TRBV9 and TRBJ1-1; 7 bases are a match to TRBD1. The CDR3 has 13 residues. Germline trimming cut 4 bases from V and 5 bases from J; bases unmatched to any gene: 5. Germline assignment: CDR1 SGDLS and CDR2 YYNGEE. The CDR3 sequence is CASSLAQGTEAFF. DNA for the CDR3: TGTGCCAGCAGCCTAGCACAGGGGACTGAAGCTTTCTTT.

The V gene is TRBV7-9, the J gene TRBJ2-3, with a weak D call TRBD1 (6 bases). Trimming left V 6 bases short and J 0 bases short, with 19 bases between. The CDR3 consists of 17 residues. CDR1 SEHNR and CDR2 FQNEAQ come from the germline V gene (reference sequence). DNA for the CDR3: TGTGCCAGCAGTCCCCGACTTGGGACAATTAGCACAGATACGCAGTATTTT. Encoded protein: CASSPRLGTISTDTQYF. Full variable domain (outside the CDR3, taken from reference TRBV7-9 and TRBJ2-3): DTGVSQNPRHKITKRGQNVTFRCDPISEHNRLYWYRQTLGQGPEFLTYFQNEAQLEKSRLLSDRFSAERPKGSFSTLEIQRTEQGDSAMYLCASSPRLGTISTDTQYFGPGTRLTVL.

V and J are TRBV7-8 and TRBJ2-7, with 10 bases fitting TRBD2. Looked up from germline, CDR1 is SGHVS and CDR2 is FQNEAQ. Trimming cost V 2 bases and J 2 bases; bases outside gene matches: 3. The CDR3 contains 15 residues. The CDR3 region is CASSLPAGGPYEQYF. The CDR3, as DNA: TGTGCCAGCAGCTTACCAGCGGGAGGGCCCTACGAGCAGTACTTC.

The CDR3 sequence is CASSLPQGDGYTF. The CDR3 bases are TGTGCCAGCAGCTTGCCACAGGGAGACGGCTACACCTTC. The V and J genes are TRBV7-8 and TRBJ1-2; TRBD1 is a possible D gene (6 bases). CDR3 length: 13 amino acids. The V gene lost 3 bases and the J gene lost 8 bases, with 13 bases spanning the gap. Germline CDR1 SGHVS, CDR2 FQNEAQ.

V usage is TRBV5-1 and J usage is TRBJ2-5; TRBD1 aligns across 9 bases. The V segment lost 3 bases and the J segment 4 bases; nucleotides outside the gene matches: 10. This CDR3 comprises 16 residues. The germline V gene has CDR1 SGHRS and CDR2 YFSETQ. CDR3 nucleotides: TGCGCCAGCAGCTCAACACCACAGGGGGCGAGAGAGACCCAGTACTTC. Protein product: CASSSTPQGARETQYF. Full variable domain (remainder filled in from reference TRBV5-1 and TRBJ2-5): KAGVTQTPRYLIKTRGQQVTLSCSPISGHRSVSWYQQTPGQGLQFLFEYFSETQRNKGNFPGRFSGRQFSNSRSEMNVSTLELGDSALYLCASSSTPQGARETQYFGPGTRLLVL.

The chain carries TRBV28 and TRBJ2-7, with TRBD2 identical over 11 bases. Trimming removed 2 bases from V and 2 bases from J; junction bases left unmatched: 2. CDR1 and CDR2 (germline): MDHEN, SYDVKM. The CDR3 extends over 15 amino acids. In nucleotides, the CDR3 is TGTGCCAGCAGTTTAGGACTAGCGGGCCCCTACGAGCAGTACTTC. Its translation: CASSLGLAGPYEQYF. The full variable domain, its missing parts supplied by reference TRBV28 and TRBJ2-7, is DVKVTQSSRYLVKRTGEKVFLECVQDMDHENMFWYRQDPGLGLRLIYFSYDVKMKEKGDIPEGYSVSREKKERFSLILESASTNQTSMYLCASSLGLAGPYEQYFGPGTRLTVT.

The rearrangement joins TRBV5-1 to TRBJ2-2; the D gene is possibly TRBD2 (6 bases). Germline CDR1 SGHRS, CDR2 YFSETQ. V lost 3 bases and J lost 5, with 8 bases in between. This CDR3 is built from 13 residues. CDR3 in DNA: TGCGCCAGCAGCTGGGGGGATACCGGGGAGCTGTTTTTT. It codes for CASSWGDTGELFF.

The chain combines TRBV6-6 with TRBJ2-2, with 7 bases matching TRBD1. The J segment lost 5 bases and the V segment lost 5 bases, leaving 11 bases of the junction unmatched. CDR1 MNHNY and CDR2 SVGAGI come from the germline V gene (reference sequence). This CDR3 is built from 16 residues. CDR3 sequence reads: CASSTVKLTGTGELFF. The CDR3 nucleotides are TGTGCCAGCAGTACCGTGAAACTGACAGGGACCGGGGAGCTGTTTTTT.

This chain's CDR3 is CASTWRDTQYF. CDR3 DNA sequence: TGTGCCAGCACATGGAGAGATACGCAGTATTTT. The chain links TRBV12-3 or TRBV12-4 to TRBJ2-3; D is undetermined. V gave up 7 bases and J gave up 5 bases, with 7 bases separating them. The CDR3 extends over 11 amino acids.

This clone was seen once. This chain uses TRBV11-3 with TRBJ1-5; D gene unclear. Germline loops: CDR1 SGHNT, CDR2 YENEEA. V lost 6 bases, J lost 5 bases, and 14 bases lay in between. The CDR3 is 14 amino acids. In DNA form, the CDR3 reads TGTGCCAGCAGTTACCGCGTGGTTGATCAGCCCCAGCATTTT. It codes for CASSYRVVDQPQHF.

The gene calls are TRBV24-1 and TRBJ2-7; tentatively, D is TRBD1 (6 bases). CDR3 length: 16 residues. Between the trimmed V and J ends, which lost 0 bases and 4 bases, there was a span of 15 bases. Germline V gene lookup returns CDR1 KGHDR and CDR2 SFDVKD. CDR3 residues: CATSDLLRTVKYEQYF. The CDR3 DNA reads TGTGCCACCAGTGATTTGTTAAGGACAGTAAAGTACGAGCAGTACTTC.